Here is one T cell receptor (beta chain) with its context. These data originate in a study of T-cell reconstitution after alpha-beta-depleted transplantation in children. During its preparation, the TCRbeta library received unique molecular identifiers. A single record per CDR3 protein comes from TCRdb applying MiXCR to the PCR reads. The sample holds about 610,000 distinct CDR3 sequences; approximately 10% are singletons and the top ten take about 4%. The CDR3 contains 12 residues. The J segment lost 8 bases and the V segment lost 8 bases, leaving 5 bases of the junction unmatched. Germline V gene lookup returns CDR1 ENHRY and CDR2 SYGVKD.

This clonotype was obtained from a human donor who donated a stem cell graft to a child with acute myeloid leukemia. The rearrangement joins TRBV10-3 to TRBJ2-1, with 8 bases identical to TRBD2. The specimen comprised PBMCs from the stem cell graft donor, sampled from the stem cell graft. CDR3 DNA sequence: TGTGCCATCTCGGGACTAGGGTATGAGCAGTTCTTC. Protein sequence: CAISGLGYEQFF.